Listed below are T cell receptor beta chains from one sample, sequenced in a study of blood T cell repertoires in COVID-19. Method: immunoSEQ multiplex PCR; TCRdb's copy keeps in-frame clones and lacks some. Of 300,000 to 350,000 clones in the sample, approximately 85% were seen once. The sequencing input was PBMCs or T cells enriched from blood (not recorded which). All receptors derive from a man in his thirties or forties who had recovered from COVID-19. CDR3s include the opening cysteine and the closing phenylalanine or tryptophan. Fields, in order: CDR3 protein, CDR3 DNA, V gene, J gene, D gene, clone size. The D gene is left open where the match is weak. Not every row has a clone size; where given, it reads once, few, many or a size class.

CDR3: CASSWGTGALIEYTF
DNA: TGCGCCAGCAGCTGGGGGACAGGGGCGTTGATAGAGTACACCTTC
V: TRBV5-1
J: TRBJ1-2
D: TRBD1
size: .

CDR3: CASSFRDTQYF
DNA: TGTGCCAGCAGTTTTAGAGATACGCAGTATTTT
V: TRBV6-2/TRBV6-3
J: TRBJ2-3
D: .
size: .

CDR3: CARAGTDYEQYF
DNA: TGTGCCAGAGCCGGGACAGACTACGAGCAGTACTTC
V: TRBV25-1
J: TRBJ2-7
D: TRBD1
size: .

CDR3: CASSGLAGGDEQFF
DNA: TGTGCCAGCAGCGGACTAGCGGGGGGGGATGAGCAGTTCTTC
V: TRBV9
J: TRBJ2-1
D: TRBD2
size: .

CDR3: CASMQEQGPRGRSPLHF
DNA: TGTGCCAGTATGCAGGAACAGGGGCCAAGGGGTAGGTCACCCCTCCACTTT
V: TRBV19
J: TRBJ1-6
D: TRBD1
size: .

CDR3: CASSPGQLLNQPQHF
DNA: TGTGCCAGCAGTCCGGGACAGCTCCTCAATCAGCCCCAGCATTTT
V: TRBV6-5
J: TRBJ1-5
D: TRBD1
size: few

CDR3: CASSEWQGVEQYF
DNA: TGTGCCAGCAGTGAATGGCAGGGGGTTGAGCAGTACTTC
V: TRBV6-1
J: TRBJ2-7
D: TRBD1
size: .

CDR3: CASSLFSRGTGAGTEAFF
DNA: TGTGCCAGCAGCTTGTTTTCTAGGGGGACAGGGGCGGGGACTGAAGCTTTCTTT
V: TRBV5-6
J: TRBJ1-1
D: TRBD1
size: once

CDR3: CASSLSTGIGQPQHF
DNA: TGTGCCAGCAGTTTATCTACAGGGATAGGTCAGCCCCAGCATTTT
V: TRBV27
J: TRBJ1-5
D: .
size: .

CDR3: CASRRTSGTYEQYF
DNA: TGTGCCAGCAGACGGACTAGCGGAACCTACGAGCAGTACTTC
V: TRBV27
J: TRBJ2-7
D: TRBD2
size: .

CDR3: CASSLGGLGSTDTQYF
DNA: TGCGCCAGCAGCTTGGGGGGGCTTGGTAGCACAGATACGCAGTATTTT
V: TRBV5-1
J: TRBJ2-3
D: .
size: .

CDR3: CASSQKEGYGYTF
DNA: TGCGCCAGCAGCCAAAAAGAGGGCTATGGCTACACCTTC
V: TRBV4-1
J: TRBJ1-2
D: .
size: .

CDR3: CASTRTGTYGYTF
DNA: TGTGCCAGCACTAGGACAGGTACCTATGGCTACACCTTC
V: TRBV2
J: TRBJ1-2
D: TRBD1
size: .

CDR3: CASSLAGQNYGYTF
DNA: TGTGCCAGCAGCTTGGCGGGACAGAACTATGGCTACACCTTC
V: TRBV5-4
J: TRBJ1-2
D: TRBD1
size: .

CDR3: CSVARTSGGPGETQYF
DNA: TGCAGCGTAGCACGGACTAGCGGGGGGCCGGGGGAGACCCAGTACTTC
V: TRBV29-1
J: TRBJ2-5
D: TRBD2
size: .

CDR3: CASSDIPSVRDAEAFF
DNA: TGTGCCAGCAGCGACATCCCTTCTGTCAGGGATGCTGAAGCTTTCTTT
V: TRBV2
J: TRBJ1-1
D: .
size: .

CDR3: CASKDRGPYNEQFF
DNA: TGTGCCAGCAAGGACAGGGGTCCCTACAATGAGCAGTTCTTC
V: TRBV7-9
J: TRBJ2-1
D: TRBD1
size: .

CDR3: CAWSVNNGAEQYF
DNA: TGTGCCTGGAGTGTAAACAACGGAGCCGAGCAGTACTTC
V: TRBV30
J: TRBJ2-7
D: .
size: .

CDR3: CASRPHHGGVFTEAFF
DNA: TGTGCCAGCAGACCCCATCATGGAGGGGTGTTCACTGAAGCTTTCTTT
V: TRBV2
J: TRBJ1-1
D: .
size: .

CDR3: CASSGQGRNQPQHF
DNA: TGTGCCAGCAGCGGACAGGGCCGCAATCAGCCCCAGCATTTT
V: TRBV2
J: TRBJ1-5
D: TRBD1
size: .

CDR3: CASSGGEGGTDTQYF
DNA: TGTGCCAGCAGTGGAGGGGAAGGGGGAACAGATACGCAGTATTTT
V: TRBV2
J: TRBJ2-3
D: .
size: .

CDR3: CASSSSLGYTF
DNA: TGTGCCAGCTCATCGAGTCTCGGCTACACCTTC
V: TRBV18
J: TRBJ1-2
D: .
size: .

CDR3: CAWSSRIRGPANYGYTF
DNA: TGTGCCTGGAGTTCACGAATCAGGGGGCCTGCTAACTATGGCTACACCTTC
V: TRBV30
J: TRBJ1-2
D: TRBD1
size: .

CDR3: CASSPRTDSNQPQHF
DNA: TGCGCCAGCAGCCCGAGGACTGATAGCAATCAGCCCCAGCATTTT
V: TRBV4-3
J: TRBJ1-5
D: .
size: .

CDR3: CASSAGQGSDTQYF
DNA: TGTGCCAGCAGCGCCGGACAGGGCTCAGATACGCAGTATTTT
V: TRBV9
J: TRBJ2-3
D: TRBD1
size: .

CDR3: CASGSLGGYEQYF
DNA: TGTGCCAGCGGGAGTTTGGGGGGCTACGAGCAGTACTTC
V: TRBV3-1/TRBV3-2
J: TRBJ2-7
D: .
size: .

CDR3: CASSLSGTSGATGSYEQYF
DNA: TGCGCCAGCAGCCTTTCCGGGACTAGCGGGGCCACGGGCTCCTACGAGCAGTACTTC
V: TRBV4-3
J: TRBJ2-7
D: TRBD2
size: .

CDR3: CASSSIHTGNYGYTF
DNA: TGTGCCAGCAGTTCAATCCACACAGGGAACTATGGCTACACCTTC
V: TRBV27
J: TRBJ1-2
D: .
size: few

CDR3: CAITGQGATNYGYTF
DNA: TGTGCCATCACTGGACAGGGGGCAACTAACTATGGCTACACCTTC
V: TRBV10-3
J: TRBJ1-2
D: TRBD1
size: .

CDR3: CASSSTGGREKLFF
DNA: TGTGCCAGCAGCTCGACAGGGGGTAGGGAAAAACTGTTTTTT
V: TRBV11-2
J: TRBJ1-4
D: TRBD1
size: .

CDR3: CASSITGGDNYGYTF
DNA: TGTGCCAGTAGTATTACGGGGGGCGATAACTATGGCTACACCTTC
V: TRBV19
J: TRBJ1-2
D: .
size: .